Listed below are T cell receptor beta chains from one sample, sequenced in a study of CD8 T cells in Susac syndrome. One entry per CDR3 protein results from TCRdb running MiXCR on the immunoSEQ multiplex PCR reads. The sample yields over 100,000 distinct CDR3 sequences, 90% to 95% seen once. The sample comprised CD8+ T cells from PBMCs. The origin of the receptors is a human donor with Susac syndrome. The CDR3 runs from the conserved cysteine through the conserved F or W. The order of the fields is V gene, CDR3 protein.

v_call: TRBV20-1; cdr3_aa: CSARTEEYGYTF
v_call: TRBV24-1; cdr3_aa: CATSGTPYNEQFF
v_call: TRBV9; cdr3_aa: CASSIDGNTEAFF
v_call: TRBV12-3/TRBV12-4; cdr3_aa: CASSLDNYNEQFF
v_call: TRBV30; cdr3_aa: CAWSEVGNEQFF
v_call: TRBV9; cdr3_aa: CASSERGWGVSSYNEQFF
v_call: TRBV29-1; cdr3_aa: CSVPQGFTEAFF
v_call: TRBV2; cdr3_aa: CASRPRGGVETQYF
v_call: TRBV6-1; cdr3_aa: CAIGTGTYNEQFF
v_call: TRBV27; cdr3_aa: CASSFGILYEQYF
v_call: TRBV9; cdr3_aa: CASSVGVTASYEQYF
v_call: TRBV6-2/TRBV6-3; cdr3_aa: CASSFRQLQETQYF
v_call: TRBV6-5; cdr3_aa: CASSPNPGELFF
v_call: TRBV12-3/TRBV12-4; cdr3_aa: CASSPGQGGYF
v_call: TRBV9; cdr3_aa: CASSVGGVGELFF
v_call: TRBV27; cdr3_aa: CASSLRQGNQPQHF
v_call: TRBV7-2; cdr3_aa: CASSLGLIEELFF
v_call: TRBV13; cdr3_aa: CASAVGRDTQYF
v_call: TRBV29-1; cdr3_aa: CSVTGNTGELFF
v_call: TRBV3-1; cdr3_aa: CASSQGGMDGLGYTF
v_call: TRBV7-9; cdr3_aa: CASSLGTSLRYEQYF